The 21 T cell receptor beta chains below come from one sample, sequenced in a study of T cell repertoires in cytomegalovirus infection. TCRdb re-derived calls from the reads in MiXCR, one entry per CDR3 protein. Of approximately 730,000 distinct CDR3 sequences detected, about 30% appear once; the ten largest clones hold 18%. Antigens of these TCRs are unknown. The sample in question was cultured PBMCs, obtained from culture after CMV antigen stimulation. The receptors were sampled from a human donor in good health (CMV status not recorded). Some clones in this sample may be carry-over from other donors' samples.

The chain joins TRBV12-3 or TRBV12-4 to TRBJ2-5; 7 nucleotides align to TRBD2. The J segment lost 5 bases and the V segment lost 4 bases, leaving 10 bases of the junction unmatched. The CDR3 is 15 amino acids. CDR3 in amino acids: CASSWGGAGEETQYF. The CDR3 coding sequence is TGTGCCAGCAGTTGGGGCGGGGCGGGAGAGGAGACCCAGTACTTC.

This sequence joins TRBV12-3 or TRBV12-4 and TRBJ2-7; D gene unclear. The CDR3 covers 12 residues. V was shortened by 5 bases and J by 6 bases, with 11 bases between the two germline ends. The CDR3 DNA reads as TGTGCCAGCAGTCGCGTCGGGTTCGAGCAGTACTTC. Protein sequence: CASSRVGFEQYF.

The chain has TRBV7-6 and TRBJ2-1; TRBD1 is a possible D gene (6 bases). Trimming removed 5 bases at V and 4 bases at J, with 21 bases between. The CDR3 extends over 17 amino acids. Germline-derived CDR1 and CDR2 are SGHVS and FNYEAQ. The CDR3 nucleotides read TGTGCCAGCAGCATGAAAAGTGGGGGCGCAGTGTACAATGAGCAGTTCTTC. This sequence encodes CASSMKSGGAVYNEQFF.

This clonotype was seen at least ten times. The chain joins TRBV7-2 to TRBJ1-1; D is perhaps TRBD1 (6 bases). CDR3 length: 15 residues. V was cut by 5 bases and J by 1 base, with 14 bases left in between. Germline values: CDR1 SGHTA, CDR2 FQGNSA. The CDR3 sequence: CASSPLVGANTEAFF. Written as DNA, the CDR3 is TGTGCCAGCAGCCCTCTTGTGGGGGCGAACACTGAAGCTTTCTTT.

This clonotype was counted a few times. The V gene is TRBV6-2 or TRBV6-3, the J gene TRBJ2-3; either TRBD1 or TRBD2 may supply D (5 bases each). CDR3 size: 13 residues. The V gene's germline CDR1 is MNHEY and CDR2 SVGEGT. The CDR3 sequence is CGSGTTPTDTQYF. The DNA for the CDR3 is TGTGGCTCCGGGACGACCCCTACAGATACGCAGTATTTT.

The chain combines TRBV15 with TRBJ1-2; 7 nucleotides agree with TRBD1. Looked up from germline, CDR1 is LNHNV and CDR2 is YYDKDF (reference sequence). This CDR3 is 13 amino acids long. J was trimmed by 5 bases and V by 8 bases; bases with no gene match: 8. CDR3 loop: CATLTGDGYGYTF. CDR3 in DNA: TGTGCCACCCTAACAGGGGACGGGTATGGCTACACCTTC. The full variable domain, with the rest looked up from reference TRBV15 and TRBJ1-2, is DAMVIQNPRYQVTQFGKPVTLSCSQTLNHNVMYWYQQKSSQAPKLLFHYYDKDFNNEADTPDNFQSRRPNTSFCFLDIRSPGLGDTAMYLCATLTGDGYGYTFGSGTRLTVV.

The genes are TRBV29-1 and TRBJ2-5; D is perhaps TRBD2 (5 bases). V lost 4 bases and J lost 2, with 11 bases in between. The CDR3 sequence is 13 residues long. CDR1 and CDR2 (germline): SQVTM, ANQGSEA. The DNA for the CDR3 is TGCAGCGTTGGGCAGAGACTACAAGAGACCCAGTACTTC. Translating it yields CSVGQRLQETQYF.

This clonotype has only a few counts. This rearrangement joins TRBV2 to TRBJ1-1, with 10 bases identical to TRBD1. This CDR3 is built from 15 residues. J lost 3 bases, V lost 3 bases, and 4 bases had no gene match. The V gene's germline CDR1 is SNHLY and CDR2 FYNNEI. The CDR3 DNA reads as TGTGCCAGCAGTGAGATGACAGGGGGCTACACTGAAGCTTTCTTT. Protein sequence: CASSEMTGGYTEAFF.

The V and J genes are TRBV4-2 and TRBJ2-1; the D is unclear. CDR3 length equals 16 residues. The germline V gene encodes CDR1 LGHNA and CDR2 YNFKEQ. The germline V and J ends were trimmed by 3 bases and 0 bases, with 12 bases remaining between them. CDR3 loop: CASSQVAASSYNEQFF. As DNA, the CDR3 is TGTGCCAGCAGCCAGGTCGCGGCAAGCTCCTACAATGAGCAGTTCTTC.

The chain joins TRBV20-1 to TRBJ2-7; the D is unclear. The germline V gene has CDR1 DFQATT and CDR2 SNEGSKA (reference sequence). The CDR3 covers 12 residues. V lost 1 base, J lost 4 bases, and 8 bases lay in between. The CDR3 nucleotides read TGCAGTGCTAGAGCCCCTAGTTACGAGCAGTACTTC. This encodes CSARAPSYEQYF.

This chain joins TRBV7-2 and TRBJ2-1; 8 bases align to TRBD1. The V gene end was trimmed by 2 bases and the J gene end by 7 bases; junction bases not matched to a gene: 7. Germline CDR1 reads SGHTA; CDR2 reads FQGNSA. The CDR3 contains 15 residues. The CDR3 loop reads CASSLSAGGKNEQFF. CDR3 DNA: TGTGCCAGCAGCTTATCGGCAGGGGGCAAGAATGAGCAGTTCTTC.

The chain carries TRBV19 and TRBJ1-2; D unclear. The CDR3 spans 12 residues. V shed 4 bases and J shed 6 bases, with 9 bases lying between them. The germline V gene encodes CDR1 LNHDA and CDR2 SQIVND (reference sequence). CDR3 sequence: CASSSAADGYTF. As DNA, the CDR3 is TGTGCCAGTAGTAGCGCAGCAGATGGCTACACCTTC.

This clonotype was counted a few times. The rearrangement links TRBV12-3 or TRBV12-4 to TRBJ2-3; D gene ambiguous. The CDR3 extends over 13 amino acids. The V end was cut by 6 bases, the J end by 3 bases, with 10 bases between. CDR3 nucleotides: TGTGCCAGCAGCCACCTGAGGACAGATACGCAGTATTTT. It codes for CASSHLRTDTQYF.

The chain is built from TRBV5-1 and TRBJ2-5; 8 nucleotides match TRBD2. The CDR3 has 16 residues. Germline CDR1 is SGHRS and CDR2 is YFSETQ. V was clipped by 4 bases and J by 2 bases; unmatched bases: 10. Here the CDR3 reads CASSASDSGGQETQYF. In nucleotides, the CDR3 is TGCGCCAGCAGCGCGAGCGACAGCGGGGGTCAAGAGACCCAGTACTTC.

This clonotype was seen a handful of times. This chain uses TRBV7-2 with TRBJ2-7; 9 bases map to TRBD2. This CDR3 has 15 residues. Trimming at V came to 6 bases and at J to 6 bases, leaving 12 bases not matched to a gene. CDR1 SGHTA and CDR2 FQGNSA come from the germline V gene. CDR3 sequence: CASSLLAGAPREQYF. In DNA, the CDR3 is TGTGCCAGCAGTCTTTTAGCGGGAGCCCCCCGCGAGCAGTACTTC.

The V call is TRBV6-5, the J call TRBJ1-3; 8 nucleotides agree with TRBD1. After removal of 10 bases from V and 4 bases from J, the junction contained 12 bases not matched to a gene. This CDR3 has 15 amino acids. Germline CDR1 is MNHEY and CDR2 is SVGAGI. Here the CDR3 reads CATPDQGAKGNTIYF. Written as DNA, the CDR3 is TGTGCCACCCCGGACCAGGGGGCAAAAGGAAACACCATATATTTT.

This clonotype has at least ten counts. CDR3: CASSLYGNQPQHF. The CDR3 nucleotides read TGTGCCAGCAGCTTATACGGGAATCAGCCCCAGCATTTT. The chain couples TRBV7-2 to TRBJ1-5; D remains ambiguous. Germline V gene data show CDR1 as SGHTA and CDR2 as FQGNSA. The V and J ends lost 2 bases and 4 bases respectively, with 6 bases between them. The CDR3 consists of 13 residues.

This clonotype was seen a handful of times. CDR3 protein: CASSVGQGSDTQYF. The CDR3, as DNA: TGTGCCAGTAGTGTGGGACAGGGTTCAGATACGCAGTATTTT. The chain recombines TRBV19 with TRBJ2-3; 9 bases are shared with TRBD1. J gave up 4 bases and V 5 bases, and 4 bases lay outside the gene matches. The CDR3 is 14 amino acids. Looked up from germline, CDR1 is LNHDA and CDR2 is SQIVND (reference sequence).

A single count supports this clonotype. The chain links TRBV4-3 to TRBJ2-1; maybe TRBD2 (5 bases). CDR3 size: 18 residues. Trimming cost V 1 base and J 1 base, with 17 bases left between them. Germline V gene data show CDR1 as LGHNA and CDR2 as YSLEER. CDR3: CASSQAEIRDWSYNEQFF. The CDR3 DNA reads TGCGCCAGCAGCCAAGCGGAAATTCGGGATTGGTCCTACAATGAGCAGTTCTTC.

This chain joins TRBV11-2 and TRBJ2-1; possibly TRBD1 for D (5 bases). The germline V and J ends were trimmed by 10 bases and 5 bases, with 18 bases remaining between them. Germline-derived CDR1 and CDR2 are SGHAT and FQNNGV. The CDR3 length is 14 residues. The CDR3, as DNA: TGTGCCACCGGTCACTTGTGGGGCAACAATGAGCAGTTCTTC. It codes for CATGHLWGNNEQFF.

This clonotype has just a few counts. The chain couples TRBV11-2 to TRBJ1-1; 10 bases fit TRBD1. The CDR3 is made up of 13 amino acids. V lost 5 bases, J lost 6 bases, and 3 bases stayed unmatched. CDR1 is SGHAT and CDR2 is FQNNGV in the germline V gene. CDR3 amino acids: CASSMTGGAEAFF. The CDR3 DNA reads TGTGCCAGCAGCATGACAGGGGGCGCTGAAGCTTTCTTT.